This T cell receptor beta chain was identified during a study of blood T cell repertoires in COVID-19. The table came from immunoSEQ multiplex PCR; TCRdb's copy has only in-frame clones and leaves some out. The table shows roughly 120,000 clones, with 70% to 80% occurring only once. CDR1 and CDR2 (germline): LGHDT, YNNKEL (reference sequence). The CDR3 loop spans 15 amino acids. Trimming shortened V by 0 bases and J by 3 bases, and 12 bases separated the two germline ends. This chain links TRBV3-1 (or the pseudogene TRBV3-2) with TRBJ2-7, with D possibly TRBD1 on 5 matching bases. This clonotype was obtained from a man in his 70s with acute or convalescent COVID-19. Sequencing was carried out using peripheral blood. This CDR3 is CASSQDRAGRYEQYF. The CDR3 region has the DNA TGTGCCAGCAGCCAAGATAGGGCAGGGCGCTACGAGCAGTACTTC.